One and the same sample provided the 30 T cell receptor beta chains below, sequenced in a study of T cell responses to AZD1222 COVID-19 vaccine. Measured with immunoSEQ multiplex PCR; TCRdb has only the in-frame clones, and not every one. The sample carries more than 110,000 clones, approximately 90% recorded once. The source was peripheral blood, collected 28 days after the second AZD1222 dose. The receptor set was obtained from an adult who received the AZD1222 COVID-19 vaccine.

The chain combines TRBV21-1 with TRBJ2-4; the table's D call, TRBD1, has no DNA check behind it. TRBV21-1 is termed a pseudogene. This CDR3 is 17 amino acids long. CDR3 sequence reads: CASSTHGTAYSKNIQYF. The CDR3 nucleotides are TGTGCCAGCAGCACTCACGGGACAGCCTATTCCAAAAACATTCAGTACTTC.

The chain has TRBV19 and TRBJ1-2; tentatively, D is TRBD1 (5 bases). The ends were cut back, 3 bases at V and 2 bases at J, with 10 bases in the middle. The CDR3 length is 14 residues. In germline, CDR1 is LNHDA, CDR2 SQIVND (reference sequence). CDR3 loop: CASSINRDNYGYTF. The CDR3 region has the DNA TGTGCCAGTAGTATCAACCGGGACAACTATGGCTACACCTTC.

The rearrangement links TRBV19 to TRBJ2-4; D gene ambiguous. The CDR3 covers 13 residues. Germline V CDR1 and CDR2: LNHDA, SQIVND (reference sequence). The V and J ends lost 5 bases and 0 bases respectively, with 5 bases between them. The CDR3 nucleotides read TGTGCCAGTAGTGAACAAGCCAAAAACATTCAGTACTTC. Its translation is CASSEQAKNIQYF.

This clone occurred a few times. The chain has TRBV18 and TRBJ2-7; 8 bases are a match to TRBD2. J gave up 7 bases and V 3 bases, and 11 bases lay outside the gene matches. Germline V lookup: CDR1 KGHSH, CDR2 LQKENI. CDR3 length equals 15 residues. In nucleotides, the CDR3 is TGTGCCAGCTCACCGGGACTAGGGACCCCGGGGGAGCAGTACTTC. This codes for CASSPGLGTPGEQYF.

V usage is TRBV9 and J usage is TRBJ2-3, with D uncertain. The germline V and J ends were trimmed by 0 bases and 9 bases, with 8 bases remaining between them. Germline CDR1 reads SGDLS; CDR2 reads YYNGEE. CDR3 length equals 12 residues. CDR3 residues: CASSVGLATQYF. The DNA for the CDR3 is TGTGCCAGCAGCGTAGGATTGGCGACGCAGTATTTT.

The rearrangement joins TRBV28 to TRBJ1-1; D not certain. Trimming took 4 bases from V and 0 from J, leaving 6 bases between them. CDR3 length equals 13 residues. The germline V gene encodes CDR1 MDHEN and CDR2 SYDVKM. CDR3 loop: CASSSTVNTEAFF. The CDR3 region has the DNA TGTGCCAGCAGTTCAACAGTGAACACTGAAGCTTTCTTT.

The CDR3 nucleotides read TGTGCCAGCAGCCAAGACCGGGGCAGGGCGAGTAGCTCCTACGAGCAGTACTTC. Protein: CASSQDRGRASSSYEQYF. The chain is built from TRBV14 and TRBJ2-7; TRBD1 or TRBD2 may be the D gene (5 bases each). V lost 0 bases, J lost 0 bases, and 18 bases lay in between. CDR1 is SGHDN, CDR2 FVKESK, per germline. This CDR3 region has 18 residues.

The chain combines TRBV27 with TRBJ2-1; D is perhaps TRBD2 (7 bases). This CDR3 has 14 amino acids. Trimming cost V 3 bases and J 7 bases, with 13 bases left between them. Germline-derived CDR1 and CDR2 are MNHEY and SMNVEV (reference sequence). Written as DNA, the CDR3 is TGTGCCAGCAGTTTGTGGGGGGGCCGGAATGAGCAGTTCTTC. Amino acid sequence: CASSLWGGRNEQFF.

The chain employs TRBV11-2 and TRBJ2-7; unclear D gene. The CDR3 totals 12 residues. Between the trimmed V and J ends, which lost 1 base and 2 bases, there was a span of 3 bases. Germline CDR1 and CDR2: SGHAT and FQNNGV. CDR3 sequence (DNA): TGTGCCAGCAGCTTAGGGGCCTACGAGCAGTACTTC. It yields the protein CASSLGAYEQYF.

V gene TRBV12-3 or TRBV12-4 combines with J gene TRBJ1-5; D is unclear. The germline V and J ends were trimmed by 3 bases and 3 bases, with 6 bases remaining between them. This CDR3 spans 13 amino acids. The DNA for the CDR3 is TGTGCCAGCAGTTTGGGTGCCAATCAGCCCCAGCATTTT. This codes for CASSLGANQPQHF.

This chain uses TRBV29-1 with TRBJ1-2; 12 nucleotides align to TRBD1. The CDR3 contains 14 residues. The germline V gene has CDR1 SQVTM and CDR2 ANQGSEA. Losses at the gene ends were 3 bases for V and 4 bases for J; bases not matched to a gene: 3. CDR3 region: CSVDGTGGSYGYTF. The CDR3 DNA reads TGCAGCGTTGATGGGACAGGGGGCAGCTATGGCTACACCTTC.

Turning to this clone: Other DNA sequences in the same sample also yield this CDR3. The J gene is TRBJ1-1, the V gene TRBV10-3; D perhaps matches TRBD1 (6 bases). Trimming stripped 3 bases from V and 4 bases from J, with 6 bases between. The length of the CDR3 is 12 residues. The V gene's germline CDR1 is ENHRY and CDR2 SYGVKD. The CDR3 reads CAISDRGTEAFF. CDR3 bases: TGTGCCATCAGTGACAGGGGCACTGAAGCTTTCTTT.

This clone was observed once. The chain recombines TRBV18 with TRBJ2-3, with D perhaps matching TRBD2 (7 bases). The CDR3 spans 16 residues. Trimming pared 2 bases from V and 3 bases from J, leaving 15 bases between. Germline assignment: CDR1 KGHSH and CDR2 LQKENI. The CDR3 sequence: CASSPTGAGQTDTQYF. CDR3 DNA sequence: TGTGCCAGCTCACCAACCGGAGCGGGACAAACAGATACGCAGTATTTT.

This chain connects TRBV13 to TRBJ2-1; D not certain. Germline CDR1 PRHDT, CDR2 FYEKMQ (reference sequence). The CDR3 covers 16 residues. Between the trimmed V and J ends, which lost 5 bases and 3 bases, there was a span of 17 bases. DNA for the CDR3: TGTGCCAGCAGCCCCAACACCCTCTCTAACTACAATGAGCAGTTCTTC. As protein: CASSPNTLSNYNEQFF.

This clone was recorded only once. The V and J genes are TRBV2 and TRBJ2-1; the match to TRBD1 covers 12 bases. The CDR3 runs 14 residues. Germline V gene sequence: CDR1 SNHLY, CDR2 FYNNEI. V gave up 5 bases and J gave up 9 bases; unmatched junction bases: 5. The CDR3 nucleotides read TGTGCCAGCAGTCCGGGACAGGGGGCTGGTGAGCAGTTCTTC. Translation: CASSPGQGAGEQFF.

The genes are TRBV28 and TRBJ1-2; TRBD1 matches 7 bases. Per the germline V gene, CDR1 is MDHEN and CDR2 is SYDVKM. The CDR3 consists of 13 residues. Trimming took 6 bases from V and 3 from J; bases not matched to a gene: 4. The CDR3 spells CASSQGGDYGYTF. The DNA of the CDR3 is TGTGCCAGCAGCCAGGGGGGGGACTATGGCTACACCTTC.

Concerning this clone: A junction boundary mismatches the germline segment, possibly from a read error. V usage is TRBV10-3 and J usage is TRBJ1-3, with D possibly being TRBD1 (6 bases). The CDR3 is 14 residues long. The germline gives CDR1 ENHRY, CDR2 SYGVKD. This CDR3 is CATSENRVGNTIYF. In DNA, the CDR3 is TGTGCCACCAGTGAGAACAGGGTCGGAAACACCATATATTTT.

The rearrangement links TRBV27 to TRBJ2-6; possibly TRBD1 or TRBD2 for D (5 bases each). The CDR3 sequence is 15 residues long. Trimming removed 5 bases at V and 2 bases at J, with 10 bases between. CDR1 is MNHEY, CDR2 SMNVEV, per germline (reference sequence). The CDR3 here is CASSPGTAGANVLTF. The CDR3 nucleotides read TGTGCCAGCAGTCCGGGGACGGCTGGGGCCAACGTCCTGACTTTC.

The rearrangement joins TRBV19 to TRBJ2-1; possibly TRBD1 for D (6 bases). This CDR3 region has 13 residues. Trimming left V 4 bases short and J 7 bases short, with 11 bases between. Germline V lookup: CDR1 LNHDA, CDR2 SQIVND (reference sequence). The CDR3 bases are TGTGCCAGTAGTACAGGACAGAAGAATGAGCAGTTCTTC. Translating it yields CASSTGQKNEQFF.

The rearrangement uses TRBV6-2 or TRBV6-3 and TRBJ2-5; possible D gene TRBD1, 5 bases. In germline, CDR1 is MNHEY, CDR2 SVGEGT. V was clipped by 6 bases and J by 7 bases, with 12 bases between them. This CDR3 contains 12 residues. The DNA for the CDR3 is TGTGCCAGCAGCCAGTCCACAGGGACCCAGTACTTC. Its translation is CASSQSTGTQYF.

The V and J genes are TRBV11-2 and TRBJ2-5, with no clear D. CDR1 is SGHAT and CDR2 is FQNNGV in the germline V gene. This CDR3 comprises 13 residues. V was cut by 3 bases and J by 1 base, with 6 bases left in between. The CDR3 spells CASSLNFQETQYF. The CDR3 DNA is TGTGCCAGCAGCTTGAACTTCCAAGAGACCCAGTACTTC.

This chain links TRBV19 with TRBJ1-2; D is undetermined. Germline values: CDR1 LNHDA, CDR2 SQIVND (reference sequence). V dropped 5 bases and J dropped 8 bases, with 18 bases sitting between them. The CDR3 has 14 residues. DNA of the CDR3: TGTGCCAGTAGTCTGACGACGTCCGCCCGGGGCTACACCTTC. Protein sequence: CASSLTTSARGYTF.

This clone has a single count. The rearrangement links TRBV20-1 to TRBJ2-1; 10 bases align to TRBD2. The ends lost 3 bases at V and 3 bases at J; junction bases unmatched: 11. The CDR3 covers 17 residues. Germline CDR1 reads DFQATT; CDR2 reads SNEGSKA (reference sequence). CDR3 bases: TGCAGTGCTAGTCCTTTAAGGACTAGCGGCTTCTACAATGAGCAGTTCTTC. Amino acid sequence: CSASPLRTSGFYNEQFF.

This chain uses TRBV7-3 with TRBJ1-2, with unresolved D. Per germline, CDR1 SGHTA and CDR2 FQGTGA. CDR3 length: 15 residues. V dropped 5 bases and J dropped 5 bases, with 18 bases sitting between them. In DNA form, the CDR3 reads TGTGCCAGCAGCCCAGCTGGGGATGGGCGGTATGGCTACACCTTC. The encoded protein is CASSPAGDGRYGYTF.

The chain recombines TRBV21-1 with TRBJ1-2; the tabulated D call, TRBD1, remains unverified against the DNA. TRBV21-1 corresponds to a pseudogene. The length of the CDR3 is 12 residues. CDR3 protein: CASSRDIHGYTF. The CDR3 nucleotides read TGTGCCAGCAGCAGAGACATTCATGGCTACACCTTC.

This clone was observed a single time. Written as DNA, the CDR3 is TGTGCCAGCAGCTTAGCGTATGCGGGAGGGGGATACAATGAGCAGTTCTTC. Protein sequence: CASSLAYAGGGYNEQFF. This sequence joins TRBV7-8 and TRBJ2-1, with TRBD2 matching over 9 bases. Germline trimming cut 0 bases from V and 4 bases from J; bases unmatched to any gene: 7. The CDR3 is made up of 17 amino acids. Germline V CDR1 and CDR2: SGHVS, FQNEAQ.

Remarks on this clone: The junction does not match germline at one end; this may be a read error. This CDR3 reads CASSERSSGNNEQFF. The CDR3 DNA reads TGCGCCAGCAGTGAGAGGTCTAGCGGGAACAACGAGCAGTTCTTC. The rearrangement joins TRBV10-1 to TRBJ2-1; the match to TRBD2 covers 9 bases. The CDR3 spans 15 residues. In germline, CDR1 is WNHNN, CDR2 SYGVQD (reference sequence).

The gene calls are TRBV5-1 and TRBJ2-7; D might be TRBD2 (5 bases). The V gene's germline CDR1 is SGHRS and CDR2 YFSETQ. The CDR3 covers 16 residues. Trimming took off 0 bases at V and 2 bases at J, with 15 bases between the two ends. The CDR3 is CASSLVASPRTYEQYF. DNA for the CDR3: TGCGCCAGCAGCTTGGTGGCTAGCCCTAGGACCTACGAGCAGTACTTC.

This chain uses TRBV28 with TRBJ1-5; 8 bases line up with TRBD1. The CDR3 contains 14 residues. The germline gives CDR1 MDHEN, CDR2 SYDVKM. The V gene end was trimmed by 11 bases and the J gene end by 3 bases; junction bases not matched to a gene: 9. This chain's CDR3 is CAVRTGLPNQPQHF. In nucleotides, the CDR3 is TGTGCCGTCAGGACAGGGTTGCCCAATCAGCCCCAGCATTTT.

In this sample, this clone turned up once. The CDR3 protein is CASSEDLGGTEAFF. The CDR3, as DNA: TGTGCCAGCAGTGAAGACCTCGGGGGTACTGAAGCTTTCTTT. The V call is TRBV2, the J call TRBJ1-1; a possible D gene is TRBD1 (5 bases). V was clipped by 1 base and J by 5 bases, with 11 bases between them. Germline V lookup: CDR1 SNHLY, CDR2 FYNNEI. The CDR3 loop spans 14 amino acids.